These 29 T cell receptor beta chains were all obtained from the same sample, sequenced in a study of cytotoxic CD8 clonotypes in ibrutinib-treated CLL. Method: immunoSEQ multiplex PCR; TCRdb's copy keeps in-frame clones and lacks some. Among over 100,000 clones listed, approximately 85% were seen once. Sequencing was performed on PBMCs, taken after 24 months of ibrutinib treatment. These receptors came from a human donor with chronic lymphocytic leukemia.

The V call is TRBV2, the J call TRBJ1-5; D gene ambiguous. Trimming removed 8 bases from V and 0 bases from J, with 8 bases in between. There are 13 residues in the CDR3. Germline loops: CDR1 SNHLY, CDR2 FYNNEI. DNA for the CDR3: TGTGCCAGCTCGGCCCCTAGCAATCAGCCCCAGCATTTT. Translated, it gives CASSAPSNQPQHF.

CDR3 sequence (DNA): TGTGCCAGTAGTAGGGAGACAGGTTATGGCTACACCTTC. Translation: CASSRETGYGYTF. This chain joins TRBV19 and TRBJ1-2, with D maybe TRBD1 (6 bases). The CDR3 extends over 13 amino acids. Germline lookup yields CDR1 LNHDA and CDR2 SQIVND (reference sequence). The V end was cut by 4 bases, the J end by 5 bases, with 11 bases between.

The chain employs TRBV5-4 and TRBJ2-5; D assignment may be TRBD1 or TRBD2 (5 bases each). The length of the CDR3 is 14 residues. V was pared by 3 bases and J by 3 bases, with 12 bases between. Germline assignment: CDR1 SGHNT and CDR2 YYREEE (reference sequence). DNA for the CDR3: TGTGCCAGCAGCTCGAGGGGCCGGGAAGAGACCCAGTACTTC. It is translated as CASSSRGREETQYF. The variable domain in full, completed from reference TRBV5-4 and TRBJ2-5, reads ETGVTQSPTHLIKTRGQQVTLRCSSQSGHNTVSWYQQALGQGPQFIFQYYREEENGRGNFPPRFSGLQFPNYSSELNVNALELDDSALYLCASSSRGREETQYFGPGTRLLVL.

The rearrangement uses TRBV28 and TRBJ1-2, with D maybe TRBD1 (6 bases). V was cut by 5 bases and J by 8 bases, with 15 bases left in between. Germline values: CDR1 MDHEN, CDR2 SYDVKM. CDR3 size: 13 residues. This chain's CDR3 is CASSRGGLPGYTF. The CDR3 DNA reads as TGTGCCAGCAGTCGGGGGGGGCTCCCGGGCTACACCTTC.

The CDR3 DNA reads TGTGCCAGCAGCTTAGACCACGAGCAGTACTTC. Protein: CASSLDHEQYF. V is TRBV7-9 and J is TRBJ2-7; no reliable D call. This CDR3 contains 11 residues. V was clipped by 1 base and J by 5 bases, with 3 bases between them. Germline V lookup: CDR1 SEHNR, CDR2 FQNEAQ (reference sequence). The full variable domain, rest sourced from reference TRBV7-9 and TRBJ2-7, is DTGVSQNPRHKITKRGQNVTFRCDPISEHNRLYWYRQTLGQGPEFLTYFQNEAQLEKSRLLSDRFSAERPKGSFSTLEIQRTEQGDSAMYLCASSLDHEQYFGPGTRLTVT.

This clone appeared a single time. This sequence joins TRBV19 and TRBJ1-2, with D unclear. The CDR3 has 13 amino acids. Trimming took 6 bases from V and 2 from J, leaving 10 bases between them. Germline CDR1 LNHDA, CDR2 SQIVND (reference sequence). The CDR3 nucleotides read TGTGCCAGTAGGCGTACTTCAAACTATGGCTACACCTTC. It specifies CASRRTSNYGYTF.

V and J are TRBV29-1 and TRBJ2-5; 8 bases fit TRBD2. Germline V gene lookup returns CDR1 SQVTM and CDR2 ANQGSEA. V lost 2 bases and J lost 2; bases outside the gene matches: 10. The CDR3 extends over 16 amino acids. The CDR3 protein is CSVERTSSNQQETQYF. In nucleotides, the CDR3 is TGCAGCGTTGAAAGGACTAGCAGTAACCAACAAGAGACCCAGTACTTC.

This chain uses TRBV18 with TRBJ2-5; no clear D gene. V was pared by 1 base and J by 1 base, with 7 bases between. Germline CDR1 is KGHSH and CDR2 is LQKENI. CDR3 length: 14 amino acids. The DNA of the CDR3 is TGTGCCAGCTCACCACGGGCAGTCCAAGAGACCCAGTACTTC. This sequence encodes CASSPRAVQETQYF. The whole variable domain, filled in from reference TRBV18 and TRBJ2-5, reads NAGVMQNPRHLVRRRGQEARLRCSPMKGHSHVYWYRQLPEEGLKFMVYLQKENIIDESGMPKERFSAEFPKEGPSILRIQQVVRGDSAAYFCASSPRAVQETQYFGPGTRLLVL.

This chain uses TRBV7-2 with TRBJ2-7; 11 nucleotides line up with TRBD2. This CDR3 is 18 amino acids long. Trimming took 5 bases from V and 5 from J; bases not matched to a gene: 17. Per germline, CDR1 SGHTA and CDR2 FQGNSA. The CDR3 reads CASSPTGLAGRSVHEQYF. The CDR3 DNA sequence: TGTGCCAGCAGCCCCACAGGACTAGCGGGTAGAAGCGTTCACGAGCAGTACTTC.

V and J are TRBV5-6 and TRBJ1-5; possible D gene TRBD1, 6 bases. Germline CDR1 is SGHDT and CDR2 is YYEEEE. V was cut by 5 bases and J by 3 bases, with 15 bases left in between. CDR3 size: 15 residues. The DNA of the CDR3 is TGTGCCAGCAGGATACAGGGAATTTCCAATCAGCCCCAGCATTTT. Protein sequence: CASRIQGISNQPQHF.

This sequence joins TRBV4-2 and TRBJ2-3; 14 bases line up with TRBD2. In germline, CDR1 is LGHNA, CDR2 YNFKEQ. The trim removed 4 bases at V and 4 bases at J, leaving 13 bases unmatched. This CDR3 region has 19 residues. As DNA, the CDR3 is TGTGCCAGCAGCCTCTCGGGACTAGCGGGAGAGGCTGGGGCAGATACGCAGTATTTT. This sequence encodes CASSLSGLAGEAGADTQYF.

This sequence joins TRBV20-1 and TRBJ2-5; the D is unclear. Germline-derived CDR1 and CDR2 are DFQATT and SNEGSKA (reference sequence). This CDR3 has 11 amino acids. V gave up 5 bases and J gave up 5 bases, with 9 bases separating them. The CDR3 reads CSAVIFETQYF. CDR3 DNA: TGCAGTGCTGTGATATTTGAGACCCAGTACTTC.

The chain joins TRBV25-1 to TRBJ1-6, with a weak D call TRBD1 (6 bases). Trimming stripped 7 bases from V and 9 bases from J, with 16 bases between. The CDR3 length is 14 residues. Germline V gene lookup returns CDR1 MGHDK and CDR2 SYGVNS. CDR3 sequence: CASNERGAGSPLHF. CDR3 DNA: TGTGCCAGCAACGAGAGGGGGGCTGGTTCACCCCTCCACTTT.

This sequence joins TRBV25-1 and TRBJ2-2; tentatively, D is TRBD2 (7 bases). The CDR3 is 15 residues long. With 3 bases removed from V and 7 bases from J, the gap between germline ends came to 15 bases. Germline values: CDR1 MGHDK, CDR2 SYGVNS. The CDR3 bases are TGTGCCAGCAGTGATCCCTTGGGGGGGCACGGGGAGCTGTTTTTT. Protein product: CASSDPLGGHGELFF. Full variable domain (remainder filled in from reference TRBV25-1 and TRBJ2-2): EADIYQTPRYLVIGTGKKITLECSQTMGHDKMYWYQQDPGMELHLIHYSYGVNSTEKGDLSSESTVSRIRTEHFPLTLESARPSHTSQYLCASSDPLGGHGELFFGEGSRLTVL.

This clone came up once. The chain carries TRBV7-9 and TRBJ1-2, with 7 bases fitting TRBD1. Germline V gene sequence: CDR1 SEHNR, CDR2 FQNEAQ (reference sequence). CDR3 length: 16 amino acids. The V and J ends lost 6 bases and 4 bases, in that order; junction bases with no gene match: 14. The CDR3 coding sequence is TGTGCCAGCAGTCAAAGATCGACAGGGTCCTCCTATGGCTACACCTTC. It specifies CASSQRSTGSSYGYTF.

The V gene is TRBV5-1, the J gene TRBJ2-3; unclear D gene. Between the trimmed V and J ends, which lost 1 base and 2 bases, there was a span of 8 bases. CDR1 SGHRS and CDR2 YFSETQ come from the germline V gene. This CDR3 has 14 residues. The CDR3 DNA reads TGCGCCAGCAGCTTGAGGACCAACACAGATACGCAGTATTTT. Its protein product is CASSLRTNTDTQYF.

This chain uses TRBV18 with TRBJ1-1, with D possibly matching TRBD1 (5 bases). Germline V gene data show CDR1 as KGHSH and CDR2 as LQKENI. There are 18 residues in the CDR3. Trimming stripped 6 bases from V and 0 bases from J, with 23 bases between. The CDR3 DNA follows: TGTGCCAGCTCTGCACAGGAGCTTTTCTACTTCATGAACACTGAAGCTTTCTTT. Translating it yields CASSAQELFYFMNTEAFF.

CDR3 residues: CASAGGGSYNEQFF. Written as DNA, the CDR3 is TGTGCCAGCGCTGGGGGGGGTTCCTACAATGAGCAGTTCTTC. The rearrangement joins TRBV6-1 to TRBJ2-1; 7 bases map to TRBD2. The J segment lost 1 base and the V segment lost 8 bases, leaving 5 bases of the junction unmatched. The V gene's germline CDR1 is MNHNS and CDR2 SASEGT. The CDR3 has 14 residues.

The genes are TRBV5-1 and TRBJ2-5; D might be TRBD2 (6 bases). V lost 3 bases and J lost 5, with 14 bases in between. The CDR3 runs 14 residues. Germline loops: CDR1 SGHRS, CDR2 YFSETQ. The CDR3 DNA is TGCGCCAGCAGCTCTTCTTTTGGGGGGGAGACCCAGTACTTC. The encoded protein is CASSSSFGGETQYF.

The V call is TRBV5-1, the J call TRBJ1-1; unclear D gene. CDR3 length: 14 amino acids. From germline, CDR1 is SGHRS and CDR2 YFSETQ. Trimming took off 3 bases at V and 1 base at J, with 10 bases between the two ends. The CDR3 protein is CASSSAPSNTEAFF. CDR3 sequence (DNA): TGCGCCAGCAGCTCCGCCCCGTCGAACACTGAAGCTTTCTTT.

The chain combines TRBV4-1 with TRBJ2-6; D is undetermined. This CDR3 has 15 residues. V lost 5 bases, J lost 1 base, and 9 bases lay in between. Germline CDR1 and CDR2: MGHRA and YSYEKL. Written as DNA, the CDR3 is TGCGCCAGCAGCATCGGACCATCTGGGGCCAACGTCCTGACTTTC. As protein: CASSIGPSGANVLTF.

The chain couples TRBV4-2 to TRBJ2-1, with D possibly matching TRBD1 (6 bases). The CDR3 is 13 residues long. Trimming shortened V by 1 base and J by 5 bases, and 6 bases separated the two germline ends. Germline V gene sequence: CDR1 LGHNA, CDR2 YNFKEQ. This CDR3 reads CASSQGTDNEQFF. The CDR3 bases are TGTGCCAGCAGCCAAGGGACAGACAATGAGCAGTTCTTC.

The genes are TRBV15 and TRBJ2-1; no clear D. The CDR3 length is 13 residues. Per germline, CDR1 LNHNV and CDR2 YYDKDF (reference sequence). Trimming cost V 5 bases and J 10 bases, with 15 bases left between them. As DNA, the CDR3 is TGTGCCACCAGCCAGAGATATCCCAGAGAGCAGTTCTTC. Protein: CATSQRYPREQFF.

The chain has TRBV2 and TRBJ1-1, with D unclear. Germline V CDR1 and CDR2: SNHLY, FYNNEI. V was cut by 6 bases and J by 0 bases, with 8 bases left in between. The CDR3 covers 13 residues. Here the CDR3 reads CASSQELNTEAFF. The CDR3 region has the DNA TGTGCCAGCAGCCAGGAGTTGAACACTGAAGCTTTCTTT.

The sample holds one count of this clone. The genes are TRBV4-2 and TRBJ2-7; TRBD1 or TRBD2 may be the D gene (6 bases each). There are 15 residues in the CDR3. The germline V gene has CDR1 LGHNA and CDR2 YNFKEQ. Trimming took off 2 bases at V and 3 bases at J, with 14 bases between the two ends. The DNA for the CDR3 is TGTGCCAGCAGCCAAAGAGGGGGAGGATACTACGAGCAGTACTTC. Translated, it gives CASSQRGGGYYEQYF.

This clone was counted a single time. The chain links TRBV9 to TRBJ2-3; D is perhaps TRBD2 (5 bases). CDR3 length equals 15 residues. Trimming removed 4 bases at V and 0 bases at J, with 12 bases between. Per germline, CDR1 SGDLS and CDR2 YYNGEE. CDR3 nucleotide sequence: TGTGCCAGCAGCCCCAGGCCGGGAAGCACAGATACGCAGTATTTT. It yields the protein CASSPRPGSTDTQYF.

The J gene is TRBJ1-2, the V gene TRBV21-1. TRBV21-1 constitutes a pseudogene. The CDR3 contains 17 residues. This CDR3 is CASSTNPMRFAYYGYTF. The CDR3 DNA follows: TGTGCCAGCAGCACCAACCCCATGCGGTTTGCGTACTATGGCTACACCTTC.

The V and J genes are TRBV27 and TRBJ2-1; D is ambiguous. The CDR3 totals 13 residues. In germline, CDR1 is MNHEY, CDR2 SMNVEV (reference sequence). The V gene lost 8 bases and the J gene lost 1 base, with 9 bases spanning the gap. The CDR3 sequence is CASWGGSYNEQFF. In nucleotides, the CDR3 is TGTGCCAGCTGGGGTGGGTCCTACAATGAGCAGTTCTTC.

This sequence joins TRBV10-3 and TRBJ1-2; D unresolved. The CDR3 spans 13 residues. In germline, CDR1 is ENHRY, CDR2 SYGVKD. V gave up 3 bases and J gave up 0 bases, with 5 bases separating them. CDR3 nucleotides: TGTGCCATCAGTGATGGGGCTAACTATGGCTACACCTTC. It codes for CAISDGANYGYTF.